Presented here are 15 T cell receptor beta chains from one specimen sequenced in a study of T cells in Graves' hyperthyroidism and ophthalmopathy. Regions amplified from RNA transcripts were the TCR beta CDR3 regions. RT-PCR in the first round (using the HTBI primer set) targeted the TCR CDR3. One entry per CDR3 protein results from TCRdb running MiXCR on the multiplex PCR reads. The sample has hundreds of thousands of distinct CDR3 sequences, 15% to 20% seen once. The sequencing sample was made of blood. The receptors come from a woman between 18 and 29 years old with Graves' ophthalmopathy.

This clonotype was seen more than once but under ten times. The rearrangement links TRBV3-1 to TRBJ1-5; no definite D call. Germline V lookup: CDR1 LGHDT, CDR2 YNNKEL (reference sequence). The CDR3 has 14 amino acids. Trimming removed 0 bases at V and 4 bases at J, with 7 bases between. The CDR3 is CASSQDTANQPQHF. Written as DNA, the CDR3 is TGTGCCAGCAGCCAAGATACGGCAAATCAGCCCCAGCATTTT.

This clonotype appeared once. This may be a read error, as it is one base from a much larger clone. The chain is built from TRBV28 and TRBJ1-2; D is unclear. Germline assignment: CDR1 MDHEN and CDR2 SYDVKM. The CDR3 has 13 residues. The DNA for the CDR3 is TGTGCCGGCAGCCGAAACCCTAACTATGGCTACACCTTC. Amino acids: CAGSRNPNYGYTF.

The J gene is TRBJ2-7, the V gene TRBV3-1; 9 bases are a match to TRBD2. The V segment lost 4 bases and the J segment 0 bases; nucleotides outside the gene matches: 4. This CDR3 region has 15 residues. CDR1 is LGHDT and CDR2 is YNNKEL in the germline V gene (reference sequence). CDR3 sequence (DNA): TGTGCCAGCAGCCCCGGACTAGCGACCTCCTACGAGCAGTACTTC. It yields the protein CASSPGLATSYEQYF.

This clonotype was seen ten or more times. V usage is TRBV30 and J usage is TRBJ2-6; perhaps TRBD2 as D (6 bases). V was pared by 5 bases and J by 1 base, with 6 bases between. Germline V lookup: CDR1 GTSNPN, CDR2 SVGIG (reference sequence). The CDR3 totals 13 residues. CDR3 in amino acids: CAWGTSGANVLTF. CDR3 bases: TGTGCCTGGGGGACTTCTGGGGCCAACGTCCTGACTTTC.

There are many counts of this clonotype. V usage is TRBV11-2 and J usage is TRBJ1-5, with a tentative D call TRBD1 (5 bases). This CDR3 region has 15 residues. Germline V CDR1 and CDR2: SGHAT, FQNNGV. Trimming took 1 base from V and 2 from J, leaving 9 bases between them. The CDR3 bases are TGTGCCAGCAGCTTAGGGGGCAGGGGCAATCAGCCCCAGCATTTT. As protein: CASSLGGRGNQPQHF.

This clonotype was counted at least ten times. The V call is TRBV12-3 or TRBV12-4, the J call TRBJ2-5; no clear D. V was trimmed by 4 bases and J by 3 bases, leaving 12 bases between them. The CDR3 covers 14 residues. In nucleotides, the CDR3 is TGTGCCAGCAGTTCCCCTTTCTCTAAAGAGACCCAGTACTTC. Residues: CASSSPFSKETQYF.

This clonotype showed up many times. This chain uses TRBV30 with TRBJ1-2, with no clear D. Trimming left V 3 bases short and J 5 bases short, with 10 bases between. The CDR3 runs 12 residues. Germline loops: CDR1 GTSNPN, CDR2 SVGIG (reference sequence). CDR3 protein: CAWRDDSYGYTF. The DNA for the CDR3 is TGTGCCTGGAGGGATGACTCATATGGCTACACCTTC.

The table lists this clonotype with many counts. The chain recombines TRBV30 with TRBJ2-1; 11 bases map to TRBD2. The trim removed 3 bases at V and 9 bases at J, leaving 10 bases unmatched. The length of the CDR3 is 15 residues. CDR1 is GTSNPN, CDR2 SVGIG, per germline (reference sequence). The CDR3 coding sequence is TGTGCCTGGAGCCAACTAGCGGGAGTACGGCGTGAGCAGTTCTTC. Amino acid sequence: CAWSQLAGVRREQFF.

The V call is TRBV6-1, the J call TRBJ1-4; D is unclear. The length of the CDR3 is 14 residues. The V end was cut by 6 bases, the J end by 0 bases, with 8 bases between. The V gene's germline CDR1 is MNHNS and CDR2 SASEGT. The CDR3 loop reads CASRPVATNEKLFF. In DNA, the CDR3 is TGTGCCAGCAGGCCCGTTGCAACTAATGAAAAACTGTTTTTT.

V is TRBV7-2 and J is TRBJ2-1; 10 positions match TRBD2. Germline V gene lookup returns CDR1 SGHTA and CDR2 FQGNSA. V was clipped by 4 bases and J by 9 bases; unmatched bases: 6. The CDR3 length is 14 residues. CDR3 amino acids: CASSSPGLAIEQFF. Written as DNA, the CDR3 is TGTGCCAGCAGCTCGCCGGGACTAGCGATTGAGCAGTTCTTC.

This clonotype has a count of ten or more. The V call is TRBV20-1, the J call TRBJ2-5; D possibly corresponds to TRBD1 (5 bases). Germline V gene sequence: CDR1 DFQATT, CDR2 SNEGSKA (reference sequence). V gave up 5 bases and J gave up 1 base, with 14 bases separating them. The CDR3 length is 14 residues. The CDR3 protein is CSAFGVTGQETQYF. The CDR3 DNA sequence: TGCAGTGCTTTCGGCGTAACAGGCCAAGAGACCCAGTACTTC.

The rearrangement uses TRBV30 and TRBJ1-2; D is perhaps TRBD1 (5 bases). V was cut by 0 bases and J by 6 bases, with 14 bases left in between. The CDR3 contains 14 residues. Germline CDR1 and CDR2: GTSNPN and SVGIG (reference sequence). The CDR3 is CAWSVQAYADGYTF. The CDR3 bases are TGTGCCTGGAGTGTACAGGCTTACGCCGATGGCTACACCTTC.

This clonotype came up many times. V usage is TRBV7-8 and J usage is TRBJ2-1; 8 bases fit TRBD2. In germline, CDR1 is SGHVS, CDR2 FQNEAQ. The trim removed 6 bases at V and 10 bases at J, leaving 8 bases unmatched. The CDR3 totals 13 residues. CDR3 loop: CASRGPGGGEQFF. In nucleotides, the CDR3 is TGTGCCAGCAGGGGACCAGGCGGGGGGGAGCAGTTCTTC.

In its sample, this clonotype was seen many times. This chain's CDR3 is CASSDHTGNYGYTF. CDR3 DNA: TGTGCCAGCAGTGACCATACAGGGAACTATGGCTACACCTTC. This chain connects TRBV6-1 to TRBJ1-2; TRBD1 might be the D (6 bases). CDR3 size: 14 residues. Germline V lookup: CDR1 MNHNS, CDR2 SASEGT. With 3 bases removed from V and 2 bases from J, the gap between germline ends came to 10 bases.

This clonotype occurred many times. This sequence joins TRBV7-2 and TRBJ2-3; no definite D call. Between the trimmed V and J ends, which lost 2 bases and 4 bases, there was a span of 7 bases. This CDR3 is 13 amino acids long. Germline lookup yields CDR1 SGHTA and CDR2 FQGNSA. This chain's CDR3 is CASSLSPSDTQYF. The DNA for the CDR3 is TGTGCCAGCAGCTTAAGCCCGTCAGATACGCAGTATTTT.